This entry lists 27 T cell receptor beta chains sequenced from one sample in a study of T cell responses to AZD1222 COVID-19 vaccine. Repertoires were generated with immunoSEQ multiplex PCR, while TCRdb's copy carries only in-frame clones and drops some. This table holds more than 85,000 clones, around 90% found once. This material consisted of peripheral blood, taken 28 days after the second AZD1222 dose. The receptors come from an adult who received the AZD1222 COVID-19 vaccine.

The sample holds one count of this clone. The rearrangement links TRBV3-1 (or the pseudogene TRBV3-2) to TRBJ1-1; TRBD1 matches 9 bases. V was clipped by 2 bases and J by 1 base; unmatched bases: 5. CDR3 length: 16 amino acids. Germline CDR1 LGHDT, CDR2 YNNKEL (reference sequence). The CDR3 here is CASSQSGQGKNTEAFF. The DNA for the CDR3 is TGTGCCAGCAGCCAATCCGGACAGGGGAAGAACACTGAAGCTTTCTTT.

The rearrangement uses TRBV5-1 and TRBJ1-2; D not resolved. Per the germline V gene, CDR1 is SGHRS and CDR2 is YFSETQ. This CDR3 is 13 amino acids long. With 0 bases removed from V and 0 bases from J, the gap between germline ends came to 3 bases. CDR3 in DNA: TGCGCCAGCAGCTTGGACGCTAACTATGGCTACACCTTC. It yields the protein CASSLDANYGYTF. The full variable domain, rest sourced from reference TRBV5-1 and TRBJ1-2, is KAGVTQTPRYLIKTRGQQVTLSCSPISGHRSVSWYQQTPGQGLQFLFEYFSETQRNKGNFPGRFSGRQFSNSRSEMNVSTLELGDSALYLCASSLDANYGYTFGSGTRLTVV.

The chain links TRBV2 to TRBJ1-1; D call uncertain. The CDR3 loop spans 14 amino acids. From germline, CDR1 is SNHLY and CDR2 FYNNEI. V was shortened by 2 bases and J by 3 bases, with 10 bases between the two germline ends. For the CDR3, the DNA is TGTGCCAGCAGTGAAACCAAGAGGGACACTGAAGCTTTCTTT. Protein: CASSETKRDTEAFF.

The rearrangement links TRBV7-9 to TRBJ1-3; D possibly corresponds to TRBD1 (6 bases). The CDR3 totals 14 residues. CDR1 is SEHNR, CDR2 FQNEAQ, per germline (reference sequence). V was shortened by 5 bases and J by 2 bases, with 10 bases between the two germline ends. CDR3 DNA sequence: TGTGCCAGCAGCAAACAGGGAACTGGAAACACCATATATTTT. It translates to CASSKQGTGNTIYF.

This clone was seen only once. The J gene is TRBJ1-4, the V gene TRBV5-1, with 9 positions matching TRBD1. V dropped 4 bases and J dropped 4; count of bases not matched to a gene: 2. The CDR3 runs 14 residues. The germline gives CDR1 SGHRS, CDR2 YFSETQ. The CDR3 bases are TGCGCCAGCAGCCCGGGACAGGGTAATGAAAAACTGTTTTTT. Protein: CASSPGQGNEKLFF.

The V call is TRBV7-9, the J call TRBJ1-1; TRBD1 matches 7 bases. The trim removed 3 bases at V and 7 bases at J, leaving 2 bases unmatched. The CDR3 runs to 12 residues. The germline V gene encodes CDR1 SEHNR and CDR2 FQNEAQ (reference sequence). Written as DNA, the CDR3 is TGTGCCAGCAGCTTCCGGGACAGTGAAGCTTTCTTT. This encodes CASSFRDSEAFF.

The J gene is TRBJ2-7, the V gene TRBV5-1; 13 positions match TRBD2. Germline CDR1 and CDR2: SGHRS and YFSETQ. This CDR3 region has 19 residues. The junction had 13 bases not matched to a gene; V was cut back by 2 bases and J by 2 bases. The CDR3 nucleotides are TGCGCCAGCAGCTTCGCAAGGGGAGGACTAGCGGGAGTCACCTACGAGCAGTACTTC. Protein sequence: CASSFARGGLAGVTYEQYF. The full variable domain, with the rest looked up from reference TRBV5-1 and TRBJ2-7, is KAGVTQTPRYLIKTRGQQVTLSCSPISGHRSVSWYQQTPGQGLQFLFEYFSETQRNKGNFPGRFSGRQFSNSRSEMNVSTLELGDSALYLCASSFARGGLAGVTYEQYFGPGTRLTVT.

CDR3 nucleotide sequence: TGTGCCAGTAGTCCTCGACAGGGGGCTCACACTGAAGCTTTCTTT. Residues: CASSPRQGAHTEAFF. The rearrangement uses TRBV19 and TRBJ1-1; TRBD1 matches 10 bases. There are 15 residues in the CDR3. V gave up 5 bases and J gave up 3 bases; unmatched junction bases: 6. Germline CDR1 is LNHDA and CDR2 is SQIVND (reference sequence). Looking up the rest from reference TRBV19 and TRBJ1-1 gives the full variable domain: DGGITQSPKYLFRKEGQNVTLSCEQNLNHDAMYWYRQDPGQGLRLIYYSQIVNDFQKGDIAEGYSVSREKKESFPLTVTSAQKNPTAFYLCASSPRQGAHTEAFFGQGTRLTVV.

This clone was detected only once. The rearrangement joins TRBV5-1 to TRBJ2-3, with D possibly matching TRBD2 (5 bases). The germline V and J ends were trimmed by 2 bases and 5 bases, with 15 bases remaining between them. The CDR3 extends over 15 amino acids. Per the germline V gene, CDR1 is SGHRS and CDR2 is YFSETQ. The CDR3 DNA reads as TGCGCCAGCAGCTTACGCGGGTTCCCCCAAGATACGCAGTATTTT. Its translation: CASSLRGFPQDTQYF.

This sequence joins TRBV6-1 and TRBJ2-7; D is unclear. The CDR3 covers 15 residues. Trimming took 2 bases from V and 0 from J, leaving 11 bases between them. Germline CDR1 is MNHNS and CDR2 is SASEGT. The CDR3 nucleotides are TGTGCCAGCAGTGAATTATTCCGGAGCTCCTACGAGCAGTACTTC. Encoded protein: CASSELFRSSYEQYF.

The chain employs TRBV19 and TRBJ1-6; perhaps TRBD1 as D (6 bases). CDR1 and CDR2 from the germline V gene are LNHDA and SQIVND (reference sequence). This CDR3 region has 13 residues. Trimming cost V 10 bases and J 9 bases, with 16 bases left between them. The CDR3 coding sequence is TGTGCCACCAAGGGGGGATTGGGTTCACCCCTCCACTTT. This sequence encodes CATKGGLGSPLHF.

The chain uses TRBV14 and TRBJ2-1; D is unresolved. The CDR3 contains 14 residues. CDR1 SGHDN and CDR2 FVKESK come from the germline V gene. V dropped 3 bases and J dropped 9 bases, with 15 bases sitting between them. CDR3 sequence reads: CASSHGLKSLEQFF. The CDR3 DNA sequence: TGTGCCAGCAGCCACGGGTTGAAATCTCTTGAGCAGTTCTTC.

The gene calls are TRBV5-6 and TRBJ1-2; 7 bases fit TRBD1. In germline, CDR1 is SGHDT, CDR2 YYEEEE. Unmatched junction bases numbered 11, after V lost 5 bases and J lost 7 bases. This CDR3 contains 14 residues. Here the CDR3 reads CASSPLTGLGGYTF. Written as DNA, the CDR3 is TGTGCCAGCAGTCCGTTGACAGGGTTGGGTGGCTACACCTTC.

A few counts support this clone. The chain couples TRBV28 to TRBJ1-5, with D hard to call. Trimming stripped 3 bases from V and 7 bases from J, with 7 bases between. The CDR3 runs 12 residues. Germline V gene sequence: CDR1 MDHEN, CDR2 SYDVKM. CDR3 in DNA: TGTGCCAGCAGTTTTGACGTGCAGCCCCAGCATTTT. As protein: CASSFDVQPQHF.

This chain links TRBV19 with TRBJ2-3; 9 nucleotides match TRBD1. This CDR3 spans 15 amino acids. Trimming removed 6 bases from V and 0 bases from J; junction bases left unmatched: 4. Germline V lookup: CDR1 LNHDA, CDR2 SQIVND (reference sequence). This chain's CDR3 is CASRRTGASTDTQYF. DNA for the CDR3: TGTGCCAGTAGACGGACAGGGGCGAGCACAGATACGCAGTATTTT.

The chain employs TRBV2 and TRBJ2-7, with a tentative D call TRBD1 (5 bases). CDR3 length: 12 residues. V dropped 5 bases and J dropped 9 bases, with 14 bases sitting between them. Germline-derived CDR1 and CDR2 are SNHLY and FYNNEI. DNA of the CDR3: TGTGCCAGCAGTCCTGACAGTCCCCTGCAGTACTTC. Translated, it gives CASSPDSPLQYF.

The V call is TRBV6-5, the J call TRBJ2-7; a weak D match, TRBD1 (5 bases). Trimming removed 0 bases from V and 3 bases from J, with 9 bases in between. This CDR3 contains 14 residues. The germline V gene has CDR1 MNHEY and CDR2 SVGAGI. Here the CDR3 reads CASSYSRGFYEQYF. CDR3 DNA sequence: TGTGCCAGCAGTTACTCAAGGGGTTTCTACGAGCAGTACTTC.

The chain recombines TRBV27 with TRBJ2-7; 10 nucleotides match TRBD2. This CDR3 spans 15 amino acids. Looked up from germline, CDR1 is MNHEY and CDR2 is SMNVEV (reference sequence). V lost 4 bases to trimming and J lost 6 bases; unmatched junction nucleotides: 9. CDR3: CASSSGLAGAAEQYF. In DNA form, the CDR3 reads TGTGCCAGCAGTTCTGGCCTAGCGGGAGCGGCCGAGCAGTACTTC.

The chain couples TRBV2 to TRBJ1-4; the D is unclear. Trimming removed 7 bases from V and 4 bases from J, with 16 bases in between. Germline CDR1 reads SNHLY; CDR2 reads FYNNEI. The CDR3 sequence is 15 residues long. The CDR3 DNA sequence: TGTGCCAGCATTGGAGCGAACCAAAATAATGAAAAACTGTTTTTT. Its translation is CASIGANQNNEKLFF.

The rearrangement links TRBV24-1 to TRBJ1-5; D is ambiguous. Germline-derived CDR1 and CDR2 are KGHDR and SFDVKD. Deletions cut 4 bases from V and 11 bases from J, with 14 bases between. The CDR3 consists of 13 residues. CDR3: CATSDPGSQAQHF. In nucleotides, the CDR3 is TGTGCCACCAGTGACCCTGGGTCCCAGGCCCAGCATTTT.

The chain has TRBV19 and TRBJ1-5, with 7 positions matching TRBD1. Germline lookup yields CDR1 LNHDA and CDR2 SQIVND (reference sequence). There are 14 residues in the CDR3. Trimming took 5 bases from V and 6 from J; bases not matched to a gene: 7. The CDR3 loop reads CASSGSGGGQPQHF. The CDR3 coding sequence is TGTGCCAGTAGTGGGTCAGGGGGAGGTCAGCCCCAGCATTTT.

This clone turned up a few times. The identical CDR3 is also encoded by other nucleotide sequences in the sample. The V call is TRBV28, the J call TRBJ1-4; 8 bases map to TRBD1. Germline V gene sequence: CDR1 MDHEN, CDR2 SYDVKM. This CDR3 is 14 amino acids long. With 5 bases clipped from V and 8 bases from J, the junction kept 7 bases outside the gene matches. The CDR3 nucleotides read TGTGCCAGCAGTCGTGGACAGGGAAGGGAAAAACTGTTTTTT. It encodes CASSRGQGREKLFF.

There are a few counts of this clone. The chain links TRBV7-9 to TRBJ2-7; tentatively, D is TRBD2 (5 bases). V dropped 5 bases and J dropped 3 bases, with 11 bases sitting between them. The germline V gene encodes CDR1 SEHNR and CDR2 FQNEAQ (reference sequence). The CDR3 consists of 13 residues. CDR3 sequence: CASSGRVLYEQYF. CDR3 DNA: TGTGCCAGCAGCGGGAGAGTACTCTACGAGCAGTACTTC.

CDR3 sequence reads: CASSFKSGSPSTDTQYF. CDR3 in DNA: TGTGCCAGCAGCTTTAAGAGCGGGAGCCCTAGCACAGATACGCAGTATTTT. The chain employs TRBV5-8 and TRBJ2-3, with 8 bases identical to TRBD2. With V trimmed by 2 bases and J by 0 bases, 8 bases remained unmatched. Germline assignment: CDR1 SGHTS and CDR2 YDEGEE. The CDR3 consists of 17 residues.

In DNA form, the CDR3 reads TGTGCCAGCAGATGGGTGCGGGGGGGAGGCAATGAGCAGTTCTTC. This sequence encodes CASRWVRGGGNEQFF. The chain couples TRBV11-2 to TRBJ2-1, with TRBD2 matching 9 bases. CDR1 and CDR2 (germline): SGHAT, FQNNGV. V was clipped by 6 bases and J by 6 bases; unmatched bases: 9. This CDR3 comprises 15 residues. The full variable domain, with the rest looked up from reference TRBV11-2 and TRBJ2-1, is EAGVAQSPRYKIIEKRQSVAFWCNPISGHATLYWYQQILGQGPKLLIQFQNNGVVDDSQLPKDRFSAERLKGVDSTLKIQPAKLEDSAVYLCASRWVRGGGNEQFFGPGTRLTVL.

J is TRBJ1-5 and V is TRBV7-8; 8 bases fit TRBD1. The CDR3 is made up of 14 amino acids. Germline CDR1 reads SGHVS; CDR2 reads FQNEAQ. V lost 5 bases and J lost 8; bases outside the gene matches: 8. CDR3 sequence: CASSVGQGGKPQHF. CDR3 bases: TGTGCCAGCAGCGTAGGACAGGGCGGGAAGCCCCAGCATTTT.

The rearrangement uses TRBV19 and TRBJ2-6; 7 nucleotides align to TRBD2. The germline gives CDR1 LNHDA, CDR2 SQIVND (reference sequence). With 7 bases clipped from V and 1 base from J, the junction kept 7 bases outside the gene matches. This CDR3 comprises 16 residues. As DNA, the CDR3 is TGTGCCAGTAATTGGGTCGGGAGGTCTGGGGCCAACGTCCTGACTTTC. Protein: CASNWVGRSGANVLTF.